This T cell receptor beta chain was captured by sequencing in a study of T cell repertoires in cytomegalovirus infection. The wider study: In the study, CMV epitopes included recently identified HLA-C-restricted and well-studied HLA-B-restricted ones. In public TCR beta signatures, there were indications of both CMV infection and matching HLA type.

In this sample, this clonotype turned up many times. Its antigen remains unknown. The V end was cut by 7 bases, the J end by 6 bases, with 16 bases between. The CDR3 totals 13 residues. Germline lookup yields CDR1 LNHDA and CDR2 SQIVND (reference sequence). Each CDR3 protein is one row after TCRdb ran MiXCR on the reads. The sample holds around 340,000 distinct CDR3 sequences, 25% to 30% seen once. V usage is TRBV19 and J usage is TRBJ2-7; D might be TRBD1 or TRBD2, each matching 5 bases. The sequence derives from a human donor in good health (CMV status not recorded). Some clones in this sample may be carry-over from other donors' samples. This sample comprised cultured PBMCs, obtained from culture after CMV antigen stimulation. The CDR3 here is CASTPGTVGEQYF. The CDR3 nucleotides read TGTGCCAGTACGCCGGGGACCGTGGGCGAGCAGTACTTC.